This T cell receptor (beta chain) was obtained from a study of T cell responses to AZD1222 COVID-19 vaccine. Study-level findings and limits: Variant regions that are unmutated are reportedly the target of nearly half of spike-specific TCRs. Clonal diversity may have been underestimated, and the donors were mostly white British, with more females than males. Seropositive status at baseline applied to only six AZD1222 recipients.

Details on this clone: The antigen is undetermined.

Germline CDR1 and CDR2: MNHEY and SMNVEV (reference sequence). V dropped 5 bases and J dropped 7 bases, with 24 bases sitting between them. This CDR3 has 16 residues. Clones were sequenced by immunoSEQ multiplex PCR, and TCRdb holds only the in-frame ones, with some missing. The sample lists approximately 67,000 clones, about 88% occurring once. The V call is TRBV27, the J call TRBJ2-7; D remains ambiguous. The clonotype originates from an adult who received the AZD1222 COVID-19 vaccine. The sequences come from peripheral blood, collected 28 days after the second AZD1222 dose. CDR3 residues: CASSPDLTPTLREQYF. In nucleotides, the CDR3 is TGTGCCAGCAGTCCAGACCTGACCCCCACGCTACGGGAGCAGTACTTC.